These T cell receptor beta chains were read from a single sample in a study of regulatory T cells in long-lasting Graves disease. TCRdb fed the multiplex PCR reads into MiXCR, producing one record per CDR3 protein. The table shows approximately 490,000 distinct CDR3 sequences, with 15% to 20% occurring only once. These same data were also listed under a study on T cells in Graves' hyperthyroidism and ophthalmopathy.

The sample here was peripheral blood mononuclear cells (PBMCs), taken at new diagnosis, from a patient treated with antithyroid drugs. The receptors were gathered from a man in his forties with Graves disease. Both conserved end residues are part of each CDR3. A D gene is named only where the DNA matches it firmly. For some rows the clone size is stated as once, few or many, or as a class when expanded; others skip it.

J: TRBJ2-4; D: TRBD2; V: TRBV29-1; size: .; DNA: TGCAGCGCCACGGGACTAGCGGACAAAAACATTCAGTACTTC; CDR3: CSATGLADKNIQYF
J: TRBJ1-5; D: .; V: TRBV20-1; size: many; DNA: TGCAGTGCTGGGGGGAACAGGGTGAAATATCAGCCCCAGCATTTT; CDR3: CSAGGNRVKYQPQHF
J: TRBJ2-7; D: .; V: TRBV2; size: many; DNA: TGTGCCAGCAGTGACGGGACCCCGGAGCAGTACTTC; CDR3: CASSDGTPEQYF
J: TRBJ2-7; D: TRBD2; V: TRBV28; size: many; DNA: TGTGCCAGCAGTCGACTAGCGGGAGCCAAGCAGTACTTC; CDR3: CASSRLAGAKQYF
J: TRBJ2-7; D: TRBD2; V: TRBV12-3/TRBV12-4; size: many; DNA: TGTGCCAGCAGTCGAAGACCGGGACTAGGGACGGACGAGCAGTACTTC; CDR3: CASSRRPGLGTDEQYF
J: TRBJ2-1; D: TRBD1; V: TRBV10-2; size: few; DNA: TGCGCCAGCGGGGACAGGCAAAAAAATGAGCAGTTCTTC; CDR3: CASGDRQKNEQFF
J: TRBJ2-5; D: TRBD2; V: TRBV7-9; size: .; DNA: TGTGCCAGCCGTACTAGCGGGAGTCGGGAGACCCAGTACTTC; CDR3: CASRTSGSRETQYF
J: TRBJ1-6; D: .; V: TRBV15; size: few; DNA: TGTGCCACCAGCAGAGATCGGGGAGGCAGTTCACCCCTCCACTTT; CDR3: CATSRDRGGSSPLHF
J: TRBJ2-2; D: .; V: TRBV24-1; size: few; DNA: TGTGCCACCAGTGATCCGCGGCGGGCTGACACCGGGGAGCTGTTTTTT; CDR3: CATSDPRRADTGELFF
J: TRBJ2-7; D: .; V: TRBV3-1; size: many; DNA: TGTGCCAGCAGCCTAAGCGGACACTCCTACGAGCAGTACTTC; CDR3: CASSLSGHSYEQYF
J: TRBJ2-7; D: .; V: TRBV6-2/TRBV6-3; size: many; DNA: TGTGCCAGCAGTTATTTCTCCTCCTACGAGCAGTACTTC; CDR3: CASSYFSSYEQYF
J: TRBJ1-5; D: TRBD1; V: TRBV28; size: .; DNA: TGTGCCAGCAGTCTTCAGGGGGGACATCAGCCCCAGCATTTT; CDR3: CASSLQGGHQPQHF
J: TRBJ2-7; D: .; V: TRBV11-2; size: many; DNA: TGTGCCAGCAGCCACTACGAGCAGTACTTC; CDR3: CASSHYEQYF
J: TRBJ1-2; D: .; V: TRBV7-9; size: .; DNA: TGTGCCAGCAGCTCTACGACAGGAAACTATGGCTACACCTTC; CDR3: CASSSTTGNYGYTF
J: TRBJ1-1; D: .; V: TRBV19; size: .; DNA: TGTGCCAGTAGTATAGGATACACTGAAGCTTTCTTT; CDR3: CASSIGYTEAFF